Here is one TCR beta chain with its context. Its specificity is not known. Only in-frame clones appear in the TCRdb table, and some are missing; sequencing was by immunoSEQ multiplex PCR. The sample holds approximately 190,000 clones, roughly 92% seen once. This sample stems from a study of T cell responses to AZD1222 COVID-19 vaccine. Study-wide results and caveats: After the peak T cell response, and only then, were repertoires sampled.

Germline CDR1 and CDR2: MNHEY and SVGAGI. The CDR3 length is 15 residues. V lost 2 bases and J 9 bases, leaving 17 bases between the germline ends. The chain is built from TRBV6-5 and TRBJ2-1; either TRBD1 or TRBD2 may supply D (5 bases each). The source was peripheral blood, collected 28 days after the second dose of the MenACWY control vaccine. This sequence originates from an adult who received the MenACWY meningococcal vaccine as a control. CDR3 bases: TGTGCCAGCAGTTACGGGCCGGGACGCCGGAGTGAGCAGTTCTTC. Encoded protein: CASSYGPGRRSEQFF.